This TCR beta chain emerged from a study of technical replicates of blood from several donors. Germline V gene lookup returns CDR1 MNHNS and CDR2 SASEGT. The CDR3 consists of 17 residues. Losses at the gene ends were 0 bases for V and 6 bases for J; bases not matched to a gene: 8. Generated by immunoSEQ multiplex PCR, the TCRdb table keeps only in-frame clones and is missing some. The sample records about 80,000 clones, over 95% being singletons. The TCR sequence derives from a human donor in good health. The sequenced material came from T cells isolated from PBMCs. V and J are TRBV6-1 and TRBJ2-1; 10 positions agree with TRBD2. The CDR3 is CASSEALLAGEINEQFF. The DNA of the CDR3 is TGTGCCAGCAGTGAAGCACTCCTAGCGGGAGAAATCAATGAGCAGTTCTTC.